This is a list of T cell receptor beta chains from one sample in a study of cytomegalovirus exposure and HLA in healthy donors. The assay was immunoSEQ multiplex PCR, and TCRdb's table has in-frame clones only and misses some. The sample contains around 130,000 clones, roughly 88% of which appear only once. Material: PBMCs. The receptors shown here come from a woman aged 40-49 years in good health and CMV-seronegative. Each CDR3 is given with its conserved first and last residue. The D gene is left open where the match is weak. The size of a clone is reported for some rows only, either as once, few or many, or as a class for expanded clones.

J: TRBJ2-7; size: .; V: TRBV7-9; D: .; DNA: TGTGCCAGCAGCTGGAGAAGCTCCTACGAGCAGTACTTC; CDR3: CASSWRSSYEQYF
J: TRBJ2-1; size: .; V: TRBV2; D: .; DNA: TGTGCCAGTCTTCCGGACAGCCCTTTAATGGATGAGCAGTTCTTC; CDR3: CASLPDSPLMDEQFF
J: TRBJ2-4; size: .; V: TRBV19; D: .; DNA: TGTGCCAGTAGTGCTAACAGGGCTGCCAAAAACATTCAGTACTTC; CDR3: CASSANRAAKNIQYF
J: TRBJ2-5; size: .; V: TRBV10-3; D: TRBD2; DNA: TGTGCCATCAGTGATTCGACTAGCGGGAGGGTGCGACAAGAGACCCAGTACTTC; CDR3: CAISDSTSGRVRQETQYF
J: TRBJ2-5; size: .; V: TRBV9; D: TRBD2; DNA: TGTGCCAGCAGCCGGGTCCCGGGACTAGCGGGAGGCGAGACCCAGTACTTC; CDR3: CASSRVPGLAGGETQYF
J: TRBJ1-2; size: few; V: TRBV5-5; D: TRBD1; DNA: TGTGCCAGCAGCTTACGGACAGGGGGCGGCTTCAGTGGGGGCTACACCTTC; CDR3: CASSLRTGGGFSGGYTF
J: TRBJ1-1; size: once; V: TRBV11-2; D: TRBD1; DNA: TGTGCCAGCAGCTCGCAGACAGGGGGCACTGAAGCTTTCTTT; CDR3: CASSSQTGGTEAFF
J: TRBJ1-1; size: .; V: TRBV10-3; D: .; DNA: TGTGCCATCAGTGAGCCCATTAGGGGCAATGAAGCTTTCTTT; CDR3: CAISEPIRGNEAFF
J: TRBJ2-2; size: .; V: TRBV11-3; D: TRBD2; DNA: TGTGCCAGCAGACCTAGCGGGAGTGTCGGGGAGCTGTTTTTT; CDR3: CASRPSGSVGELFF
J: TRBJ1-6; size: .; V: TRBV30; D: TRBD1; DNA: TGTGCCTGCCGGGACAGGAATAATTCACCCCTCCACTTT; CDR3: CACRDRNNSPLHF
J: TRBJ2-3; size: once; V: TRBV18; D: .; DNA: TGTGCCAGCTCATTAACAGGGCCAGATACGCAGTATTTT; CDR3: CASSLTGPDTQYF
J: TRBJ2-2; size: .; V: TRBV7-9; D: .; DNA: TGTGCCAGCTCCTACAGGGCGAACACCGGGGAGCTGTTTTTT; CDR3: CASSYRANTGELFF
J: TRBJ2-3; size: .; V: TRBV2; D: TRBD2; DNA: TGTGCCAGCATCCGGACTAGCGGGTCGACAGATACGCAGTATTTT; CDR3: CASIRTSGSTDTQYF
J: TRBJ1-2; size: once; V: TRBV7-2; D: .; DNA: TGTGCCAGCAGCCTACCACCTGGCTACACCTTC; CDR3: CASSLPPGYTF
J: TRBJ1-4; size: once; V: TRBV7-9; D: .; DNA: TGTTCCAGCAGCTTGTCGAATGAAAAACTGTTTTTT; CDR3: CSSSLSNEKLFF
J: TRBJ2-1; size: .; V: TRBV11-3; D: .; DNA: TGTGCCAGCAGCCCCAGCCCCGGCAGGCTTAATGAGCAGTTCTTC; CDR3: CASSPSPGRLNEQFF
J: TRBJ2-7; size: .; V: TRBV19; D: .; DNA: TGTGCCAGTAGCCCCGGGCCAGGGTACGAGCAGTACTTC; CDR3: CASSPGPGYEQYF
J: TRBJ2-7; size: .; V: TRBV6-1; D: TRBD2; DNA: TGTGCCAGCAGTGAGAGAAGCGGGAGCTCCTACGAGCAGTACTTC; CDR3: CASSERSGSSYEQYF
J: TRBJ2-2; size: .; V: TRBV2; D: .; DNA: TGTGCCAGCAGTAAACAGGGATCCGGGGAGCTGTTTTTT; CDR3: CASSKQGSGELFF